The 32 T cell receptor beta chains listed next were all sequenced from one sample in a study of CD8+ T cells in alopecia areata (dated by TCRdb to 2016 to 2019). Libraries were prepared through the immunoSEQ multiplex PCR assay. RNA was extracted from all samples and reverse transcribed into cDNA as template for TCR sequencing. What TCRdb holds here is the immuneACCESS table cut down to in-frame rearrangements. Part of the clones is not present; checked against another copy, under half of the missing clones reflect an unresolved V gene, and the others are unexplained. This sample is represented by roughly 250,000 clones; about 62% of them were singletons. The top ten constitute 0.8% to 1% of the sample. This specimen's treatment or condition label, interpreted: oral pan-JAK inhibitor, 5-10 mg twice daily. The sample was CD4+ T cells sorted from blood, taken at roughly week 53, from a patient treated with tofacitinib. Source of these receptors: a human donor with alopecia areata.

V is TRBV15 and J is TRBJ2-7; TRBD1 matches 7 bases. This CDR3 spans 14 amino acids. V gave up 8 bases and J gave up 4 bases; unmatched junction bases: 11. Germline CDR1 and CDR2: LNHNV and YYDKDF (reference sequence). The CDR3 loop is CATEPVGQCYEQYF. In nucleotides, the CDR3 is TGTGCCACCGAGCCGGTGGGACAGTGTTACGAGCAGTACTTC.

This chain connects TRBV29-1 to TRBJ2-1; D may correspond to TRBD1 or TRBD2 (5 bases each). The CDR3 length is 14 residues. The germline gives CDR1 SQVTM, CDR2 ANQGSEA. V shed 8 bases and J shed 1 base, with 15 bases lying between them. The CDR3 DNA reads as TGCAGCATTCGGGACGAAAAATCCTACAATGAGCAGTTCTTC. Residues: CSIRDEKSYNEQFF.

The chain is built from TRBV5-1 and TRBJ2-5, with D tentatively TRBD2 (6 bases). The V gene lost 3 bases and the J gene lost 5 bases, with 14 bases spanning the gap. This CDR3 region has 14 residues. Germline CDR1 SGHRS, CDR2 YFSETQ. The CDR3: CASSSVAVGETQYF. The CDR3 DNA is TGCGCCAGCAGCTCCGTAGCGGTAGGGGAGACCCAGTACTTC. Looking up the rest from reference TRBV5-1 and TRBJ2-5 gives the full variable domain: KAGVTQTPRYLIKTRGQQVTLSCSPISGHRSVSWYQQTPGQGLQFLFEYFSETQRNKGNFPGRFSGRQFSNSRSEMNVSTLELGDSALYLCASSSVAVGETQYFGPGTRLLVL.

The V call is TRBV29-1, the J call TRBJ2-3, with 7 positions matching TRBD1. The CDR3 has 14 amino acids. V shed 6 bases and J 1 base; nucleotides not matched to a gene: 7. Germline CDR1 and CDR2: SQVTM and ANQGSEA. The CDR3 DNA reads TGCAGCGTCAGGTGGGGACAGCGCACAGATACGCAGTATTTT. This translates into CSVRWGQRTDTQYF.

The V call is TRBV15, the J call TRBJ2-1, with TRBD2 identical over 9 bases. The germline V gene encodes CDR1 LNHNV and CDR2 YYDKDF (reference sequence). The ends lost 0 bases at V and 1 base at J; junction bases unmatched: 4. The CDR3 contains 17 residues. CDR3 protein: CATSREGSGGSYNEQFF. CDR3 bases: TGTGCCACCAGCAGAGAGGGTAGCGGGGGATCCTACAATGAGCAGTTCTTC.

The rearrangement uses TRBV4-3 and TRBJ2-7, with D unresolved. CDR1 and CDR2 (germline): LGHNA, YSLEER. Trimming pared 0 bases from V and 3 bases from J, leaving 9 bases between. The CDR3 spans 14 residues. The CDR3 spells CASSQDGGSYEQYF. CDR3 coding DNA: TGCGCCAGCAGCCAAGATGGCGGTAGCTACGAGCAGTACTTC.

The V gene is TRBV7-2, the J gene TRBJ1-6; TRBD1 agrees at 7 bases. This CDR3 contains 18 residues. V shed 3 bases and J 8 bases; nucleotides not matched to a gene: 16. Per the germline V gene, CDR1 is SGHTA and CDR2 is FQGNSA. CDR3 sequence (DNA): TGTGCCAGCAGCTTGTTGGTTCCAGGGGGGGCGCAGCATTCACCCCTCCACTTT. This translates into CASSLLVPGGAQHSPLHF.

The CDR3 sequence: CASGLRDSYSPLHF. Here the CDR3 DNA reads TGTGCTAGTGGTTTGCGGGACTCCTATTCACCCCTCCACTTT. The V call is TRBV12-5, the J call TRBJ1-6; tentative D call: TRBD1 (5 bases). Germline V CDR1 and CDR2: LGHNT, FRNRAP. Deletions cut 2 bases from V and 8 bases from J, with 10 bases between. This CDR3 is built from 14 residues.

This chain joins TRBV5-1 and TRBJ1-2; D ambiguous. The germline gives CDR1 SGHRS, CDR2 YFSETQ. Trimming removed 1 base from V and 0 bases from J, with 7 bases in between. The CDR3 loop spans 14 amino acids. The CDR3 protein is CASSLTGTNYGYTF. The CDR3 DNA follows: TGCGCCAGCAGCTTGACCGGTACTAACTATGGCTACACCTTC.

J is TRBJ1-1 and V is TRBV20-1, with no clear D. The germline V gene encodes CDR1 DFQATT and CDR2 SNEGSKA (reference sequence). V lost 2 bases to trimming and J lost 6 bases, with 7 bases between them. The CDR3 totals 11 residues. CDR3 coding DNA: TGCAGTGCTAGACTTACAGCTGAAGCTTTCTTT. Its protein product is CSARLTAEAFF.

This chain joins TRBV4-2 and TRBJ1-2; 7 positions match TRBD1. CDR1 LGHNA and CDR2 YNFKEQ come from the germline V gene. This CDR3 spans 14 amino acids. Unmatched junction bases numbered 3, after V lost 1 base and J lost 4 bases. Here the CDR3 reads CASSQGQGSYGYTF. The CDR3 DNA reads as TGTGCCAGCAGCCAAGGACAGGGTTCCTATGGCTACACCTTC.

The rearrangement joins TRBV9 to TRBJ1-2; D is perhaps TRBD1 (6 bases). CDR1 and CDR2 (germline): SGDLS, YYNGEE. The CDR3 has 13 residues. Trimming left V 4 bases short and J 5 bases short, with 12 bases between. This chain's CDR3 is CASSKGEDYGYTF. CDR3 sequence (DNA): TGTGCCAGCAGCAAGGGGGAAGATTATGGCTACACCTTC.

V and J are TRBV7-6 and TRBJ2-7; D unresolved. Germline V gene lookup returns CDR1 SGHVS and CDR2 FNYEAQ. The CDR3 extends over 14 amino acids. V was trimmed by 0 bases and J by 0 bases, leaving 6 bases between them. The CDR3: CASSLAESSYEQYF. For the CDR3, the DNA is TGTGCCAGCAGCTTAGCGGAGAGCTCCTACGAGCAGTACTTC.

This chain joins TRBV5-1 and TRBJ2-2, with 9 positions matching TRBD2. Germline CDR1 is SGHRS and CDR2 is YFSETQ. With 2 bases clipped from V and 0 bases from J, the junction kept 2 bases outside the gene matches. The CDR3 totals 16 residues. The DNA of the CDR3 is TGCGCCAGCAGCTTTCGGACTAGCGCGAACACCGGGGAGCTGTTTTTT. Translating gives CASSFRTSANTGELFF.

This clone has more than one count but fewer than ten. The V call is TRBV15, the J call TRBJ2-2, with D maybe TRBD1 (5 bases). Germline-derived CDR1 and CDR2 are LNHNV and YYDKDF (reference sequence). V gave up 5 bases and J gave up 4 bases, with 11 bases separating them. The CDR3 is 14 amino acids. The DNA of the CDR3 is TGTGCCACCAGCCTTCAGGGTACCACCGGGGAGCTGTTTTTT. Its translation is CATSLQGTTGELFF.

This chain joins TRBV7-8 and TRBJ1-2; D call uncertain. In germline, CDR1 is SGHVS, CDR2 FQNEAQ. Trimming removed 2 bases at V and 3 bases at J, with 10 bases between. The CDR3 runs to 14 residues. This chain's CDR3 is CASSLSDTYYGYTF. In nucleotides, the CDR3 is TGTGCCAGCAGCTTATCCGACACCTACTATGGCTACACCTTC.

This clone was detected only once. Other DNA sequences in the sample encode the same CDR3. The chain has TRBV30 and TRBJ1-5, with no clear D. Germline V gene data show CDR1 as GTSNPN and CDR2 as SVGIG (reference sequence). The CDR3 loop spans 13 amino acids. V was clipped by 0 bases and J by 5 bases, with 8 bases between them. The CDR3 DNA follows: TGTGCCTGGAGTGTGGGTCGCGATCAGCCCCAGCATTTT. The encoded protein is CAWSVGRDQPQHF. Full variable domain (rest looked up from reference TRBV30 and TRBJ1-5): SQTIHQWPATLVQPVGSPLSLECTVEGTSNPNLYWYRQAAGRGLQLLFYSVGIGQISSEVPQNLSASRPQDRQFILSSKKLLLSDSGFYLCAWSVGRDQPQHFGDGTRLSIL.

This clone appeared a few times. Other DNA sequences within the sample encode an identical CDR3. This rearrangement joins TRBV30 to TRBJ2-5; TRBD1 is a possible D gene (7 bases). Germline CDR1 reads GTSNPN; CDR2 reads SVGIG (reference sequence). V dropped 5 bases and J dropped 5 bases, with 12 bases sitting between them. This CDR3 is built from 12 residues. CDR3 nucleotide sequence: TGTGCCTGGGGGCCAGGGGGGGAGACCCAGTACTTC. This gives the protein CAWGPGGETQYF.

The chain couples TRBV7-6 to TRBJ2-7, with 11 positions matching TRBD1. V gave up 5 bases and J gave up 4 bases; unmatched junction bases: 7. CDR1 is SGHVS, CDR2 FNYEAQ, per germline. The CDR3 has 15 amino acids. CDR3 sequence (DNA): TGTGCCAGCAGCCTCTCCGGGACAGGGGGTTACGAGCAGTACTTC. It yields the protein CASSLSGTGGYEQYF.

This clone was counted once. This chain connects TRBV7-2 to TRBJ2-6; D is unresolved. The germline V and J ends were trimmed by 9 bases and 0 bases, with 6 bases remaining between them. This CDR3 region has 13 residues. From germline, CDR1 is SGHTA and CDR2 FQGNSA. CDR3 DNA: TGTGCCAGTACAACCTCTGGGGCCAACGTCCTGACTTTC. Amino acid sequence: CASTTSGANVLTF.

V is TRBV15 and J is TRBJ2-5, with unresolved D. Trimming took 5 bases from V and 0 from J, leaving 16 bases between them. There are 16 residues in the CDR3. Germline V gives CDR1 LNHNV, CDR2 YYDKDF (reference sequence). The DNA of the CDR3 is TGTGCCACCAGCTCCCGGATGGCGCCATACCAAGAGACCCAGTACTTC. Amino acid sequence: CATSSRMAPYQETQYF. Supplemented by reference TRBV15 and TRBJ2-5, the full variable domain reads DAMVIQNPRYQVTQFGKPVTLSCSQTLNHNVMYWYQQKSSQAPKLLFHYYDKDFNNEADTPDNFQSRRPNTSFCFLDIRSPGLGDTAMYLCATSSRMAPYQETQYFGPGTRLLVL.

This chain connects TRBV7-6 to TRBJ2-5, with D perhaps TRBD2 (6 bases). V was trimmed by 4 bases and J by 5 bases, leaving 14 bases between them. Per the germline V gene, CDR1 is SGHVS and CDR2 is FNYEAQ. The CDR3 has 14 amino acids. The DNA for the CDR3 is TGTGCCAGCAGCTCCCCCCCAAGCGGGGAGACCCAGTACTTC. It is translated as CASSSPPSGETQYF.

The CDR3 sequence: CASSQVGAPNEKLFF. The CDR3 region has the DNA TGCGCCAGCAGCCAAGTGGGCGCCCCTAATGAAAAACTGTTTTTT. The rearrangement links TRBV4-1 to TRBJ1-4; unclear D gene. From germline, CDR1 is MGHRA and CDR2 YSYEKL. This CDR3 has 15 residues. Between the trimmed V and J ends, which lost 1 base and 3 bases, there was a span of 9 bases.

V gene TRBV7-3 combines with J gene TRBJ1-5; 7 bases fit TRBD1. After removal of 5 bases from V and 5 bases from J, the junction contained 9 bases not matched to a gene. The germline V gene encodes CDR1 SGHTA and CDR2 FQGTGA. This CDR3 spans 15 amino acids. The CDR3 coding sequence is TGTGCCAGCAGCACGCGACAGGGCGGGGATCAGCCCCAGCATTTT. This translates into CASSTRQGGDQPQHF.

The chain recombines TRBV7-9 with TRBJ1-4; 7 nucleotides match TRBD1. The germline V gene has CDR1 SEHNR and CDR2 FQNEAQ (reference sequence). The CDR3 spans 14 residues. After removal of 3 bases from V and 7 bases from J, the junction contained 5 bases not matched to a gene. As DNA, the CDR3 is TGTGCCAGCAGCTTTAGCCAGGGGGGTGAAAAACTGTTTTTT. This sequence encodes CASSFSQGGEKLFF.

CDR3 loop: CASSLTSYTGELFF. The CDR3 DNA reads TGTGCCAGCAGCCTGACGTCATACACCGGGGAGCTGTTTTTT. The chain links TRBV7-2 to TRBJ2-2; D is unclear. The CDR3 loop spans 14 amino acids. CDR1 and CDR2 (germline): SGHTA, FQGNSA. Between the trimmed V and J ends, which lost 5 bases and 3 bases, there was a span of 10 bases.

This clone was recorded a few times. The chain has TRBV2 and TRBJ2-2; 12 nucleotides line up with TRBD1. J gave up 4 bases and V 5 bases, and 2 bases lay outside the gene matches. Germline-derived CDR1 and CDR2 are SNHLY and FYNNEI. The CDR3 is made up of 15 amino acids. The chain's CDR3 is CASSRGQGATGELFF. In DNA, the CDR3 is TGTGCCAGCAGTAGGGGACAGGGGGCCACCGGGGAGCTGTTTTTT.

Turning to this clone: The sample holds other DNA sequences that translate to the same CDR3. The gene calls are TRBV30 and TRBJ2-7; D gene uncertain. Trimming left V 3 bases short and J 2 bases short, with 2 bases between. Germline CDR1 and CDR2: GTSNPN and SVGIG (reference sequence). CDR3 size: 10 residues. CDR3: CAWSAYEQYF. The CDR3 nucleotides are TGTGCCTGGAGCGCCTACGAGCAGTACTTC.

This clone was found a few times. Other DNA variants within this sample encode the same CDR3. This rearrangement joins TRBV9 to TRBJ1-2; weak D call: TRBD1 (5 bases). V lost 0 bases and J 3 bases, leaving 6 bases between the germline ends. CDR1 is SGDLS, CDR2 YYNGEE, per germline. The CDR3 contains 13 residues. CDR3 loop: CASSVEGHYGYTF. The DNA of the CDR3 is TGTGCCAGCAGCGTAGAGGGGCACTATGGCTACACCTTC.

The DNA for the CDR3 is TGTGCCAGCAGTCCCGTTGGGACGTCCACTGAAGCTTTCTTT. This gives the protein CASSPVGTSTEAFF. The chain uses TRBV9 and TRBJ1-1, with D perhaps TRBD1 (5 bases). The CDR3 runs 14 residues. From germline, CDR1 is SGDLS and CDR2 YYNGEE. Trimming took off 5 bases at V and 4 bases at J, with 15 bases between the two ends.

The J gene is TRBJ1-6, the V gene TRBV7-9; D call uncertain. Per germline, CDR1 SEHNR and CDR2 FQNEAQ (reference sequence). With 4 bases removed from V and 5 bases from J, the gap between germline ends came to 9 bases. This CDR3 contains 14 residues. The CDR3 DNA sequence: TGTGCCAGCAGCTCAATGAGGAATAATTCACCCCTCCACTTT. Its protein product is CASSSMRNNSPLHF.

This chain connects TRBV29-1 to TRBJ2-5; 7 bases fit TRBD1. The CDR3 consists of 15 residues. Germline V gene sequence: CDR1 SQVTM, CDR2 ANQGSEA. Unmatched junction bases numbered 13, after V lost 5 bases and J lost 4 bases. CDR3 residues: CSVPPLQGIGETQYF. The CDR3 bases are TGCAGCGTTCCCCCCCTACAGGGGATTGGAGAGACCCAGTACTTC.